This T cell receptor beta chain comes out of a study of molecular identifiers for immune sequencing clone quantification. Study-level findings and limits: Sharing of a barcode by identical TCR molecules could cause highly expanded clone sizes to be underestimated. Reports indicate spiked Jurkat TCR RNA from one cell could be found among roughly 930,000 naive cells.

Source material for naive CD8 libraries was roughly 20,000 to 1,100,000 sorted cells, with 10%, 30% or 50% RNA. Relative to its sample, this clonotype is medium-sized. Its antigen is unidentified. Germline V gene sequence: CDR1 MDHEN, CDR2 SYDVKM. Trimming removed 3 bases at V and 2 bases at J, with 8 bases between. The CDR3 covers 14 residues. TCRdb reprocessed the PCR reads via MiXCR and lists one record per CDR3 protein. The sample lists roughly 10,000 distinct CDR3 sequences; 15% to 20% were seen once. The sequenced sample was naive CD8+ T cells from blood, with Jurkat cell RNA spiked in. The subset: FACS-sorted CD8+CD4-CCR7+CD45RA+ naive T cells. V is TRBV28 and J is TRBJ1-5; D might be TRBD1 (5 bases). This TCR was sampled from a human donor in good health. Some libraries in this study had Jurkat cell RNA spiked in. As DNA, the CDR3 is TGTGCCAGCAGTTTGGGGGGGGGCAATCAGCCCCAGCATTTT. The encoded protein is CASSLGGGNQPQHF.